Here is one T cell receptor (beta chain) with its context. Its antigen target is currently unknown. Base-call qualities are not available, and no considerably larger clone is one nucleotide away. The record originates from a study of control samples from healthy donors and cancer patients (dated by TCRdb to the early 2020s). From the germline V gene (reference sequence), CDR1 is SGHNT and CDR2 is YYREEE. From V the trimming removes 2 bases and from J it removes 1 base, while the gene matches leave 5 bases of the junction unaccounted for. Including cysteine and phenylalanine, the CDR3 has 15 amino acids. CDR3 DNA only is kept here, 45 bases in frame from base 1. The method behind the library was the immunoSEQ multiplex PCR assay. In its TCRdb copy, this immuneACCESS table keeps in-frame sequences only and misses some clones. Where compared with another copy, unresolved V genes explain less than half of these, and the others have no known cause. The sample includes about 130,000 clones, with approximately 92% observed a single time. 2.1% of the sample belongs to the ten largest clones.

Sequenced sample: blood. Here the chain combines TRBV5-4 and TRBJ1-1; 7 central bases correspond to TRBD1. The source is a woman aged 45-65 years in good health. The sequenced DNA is TGTGCCAGCAGCTTCGACAGGGTTTCGAACACTGAAGCTTTCTTT. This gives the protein CASSFDRVSNTEAFF.